This passage covers 17 T cell receptor beta chains from one sample sequenced in a study of somatic mutations in cytotoxic T cells in rheumatoid arthritis. Sequencing used immunoSEQ multiplex PCR; TCRdb keeps in-frame clones, though not all of them. The sample lists over 15,000 clones; about three quarters were seen once. Sequenced sample: CD8+ T cells sorted from blood. The source of these receptors is an adult with rheumatoid arthritis.

The chain couples TRBV27 to TRBJ1-1; possibly TRBD1 for D (6 bases). The CDR3 runs 15 residues. Germline lookup yields CDR1 MNHEY and CDR2 SMNVEV (reference sequence). V lost 0 bases, J lost 1 base, and 9 bases lay in between. CDR3 sequence (DNA): TGTGCCAGCAGTTTATCTGGCAGGGGGAACACTGAAGCTTTCTTT. Amino acid sequence: CASSLSGRGNTEAFF.

The CDR3 region is CASSLADGGTGELFF. The CDR3 DNA is TGTGCCAGCAGCTTAGCGGACGGGGGGACCGGGGAGCTGTTTTTT. V and J are TRBV7-4 and TRBJ2-2; 7 bases are shared with TRBD2. Unmatched junction bases numbered 3, after V lost 0 bases and J lost 5 bases. The CDR3 totals 15 residues. CDR1 and CDR2 from the germline V gene are SGHVT and SQSDAQ.

The V and J genes are TRBV4-1 and TRBJ2-2; D may be TRBD1 or TRBD2 (5 bases each). The V and J ends lost 4 bases and 6 bases respectively, with 9 bases between them. The CDR3 has 13 amino acids. The germline V gene encodes CDR1 MGHRA and CDR2 YSYEKL. CDR3 in DNA: TGCGCCAGCAGCCTGGGGACGGCCGGGGAGCTGTTTTTT. Amino acid sequence: CASSLGTAGELFF.

The chain uses TRBV19 and TRBJ2-7; 9 bases fit TRBD2. J was trimmed by 2 bases and V by 8 bases; bases with no gene match: 10. Germline lookup yields CDR1 LNHDA and CDR2 SQIVND (reference sequence). CDR3 size: 15 residues. This CDR3 reads CASAPGASGTYEQYF. CDR3 coding DNA: TGTGCCAGTGCCCCGGGGGCTAGCGGGACCTACGAGCAGTACTTC. Filled out from reference TRBV19 and TRBJ2-7, the complete variable domain reads DGGITQSPKYLFRKEGQNVTLSCEQNLNHDAMYWYRQDPGQGLRLIYYSQIVNDFQKGDIAEGYSVSREKKESFPLTVTSAQKNPTAFYLCASAPGASGTYEQYFGPGTRLTVT.

There are a few counts of this clone. The chain joins TRBV29-1 to TRBJ1-2; tentative D call: TRBD1 (5 bases). CDR3 size: 14 residues. The V end lost 2 bases, the J end lost 3 bases, and 13 bases lay between the germline ends. Germline values: CDR1 SQVTM, CDR2 ANQGSEA. CDR3: CSVEKGQGDYGYTF. The CDR3 DNA reads TGCAGCGTTGAAAAGGGGCAGGGCGACTATGGCTACACCTTC.

The chain employs TRBV5-5 and TRBJ1-6; TRBD1 is a possible D gene (6 bases). The CDR3 is made up of 16 amino acids. The V gene's germline CDR1 is SGHKS and CDR2 YYEKEE (reference sequence). The germline V and J ends were trimmed by 5 bases and 0 bases, with 12 bases remaining between them. The DNA for the CDR3 is TGTGCCAGCAGAACCCAGGGGAGCTCCTATAATTCACCCCTCCACTTT. It codes for CASRTQGSSYNSPLHF.

The chain employs TRBV4-1 and TRBJ1-5; TRBD1 is a possible D gene (6 bases). The CDR3 loop spans 15 amino acids. Germline assignment: CDR1 MGHRA and CDR2 YSYEKL. Between the trimmed V and J ends, which lost 0 bases and 7 bases, there was a span of 13 bases. The CDR3 sequence: CASSQDLTGRQPQHF. The CDR3, as DNA: TGCGCCAGCAGCCAAGATCTTACAGGGAGGCAGCCCCAGCATTTT.

In this sample, this clone turned up once. The rearrangement links TRBV9 to TRBJ2-7, with 8 bases aligning to TRBD2. CDR3 size: 15 residues. Looked up from germline, CDR1 is SGDLS and CDR2 is YYNGEE. The ends lost 0 bases at V and 0 bases at J; junction bases unmatched: 2. DNA of the CDR3: TGTGCCAGCAGCGTAGGAGCGGGGGCCTCCTACGAGCAGTACTTC. It is translated as CASSVGAGASYEQYF.

This chain links TRBV25-1 with TRBJ2-3, with D unclear. CDR3 length: 11 residues. The V and J ends lost 10 bases and 10 bases respectively, with 15 bases between them. The V gene's germline CDR1 is MGHDK and CDR2 SYGVNS. CDR3 region: CATETGDAQYF. The CDR3 bases are TGTGCCACCGAGACGGGCGATGCGCAGTATTTT.

In nucleotides, the CDR3 is TGTGCCAGCAGTCCAAGCCGGGGACAGTTTGTGTACGAGCAGTACTTC. Translated: CASSPSRGQFVYEQYF. The chain recombines TRBV27 with TRBJ2-7, with 7 bases lining up with TRBD1. Losses at the gene ends were 5 bases for V and 4 bases for J; bases not matched to a gene: 14. CDR1 MNHEY and CDR2 SMNVEV come from the germline V gene (reference sequence). The CDR3 consists of 16 residues.

The chain recombines TRBV4-1 with TRBJ2-7; maybe TRBD2 (5 bases). The CDR3 is made up of 15 amino acids. Germline loops: CDR1 MGHRA, CDR2 YSYEKL. V was pared by 1 base and J by 0 bases, with 10 bases between. CDR3 loop: CASSQVPGYSYEQYF. The DNA for the CDR3 is TGCGCCAGCAGCCAAGTTCCGGGATACTCCTACGAGCAGTACTTC.

The rearrangement uses TRBV7-6 and TRBJ2-5; 11 bases align to TRBD2. The germline gives CDR1 SGHVS, CDR2 FNYEAQ. There are 15 residues in the CDR3. Trimming cost V 4 bases and J 3 bases; bases outside gene matches: 4. CDR3 nucleotides: TGTGCCAGCAGCTCTGTGACTAGCGGGGAAGAGACCCAGTACTTC. It specifies CASSSVTSGEETQYF.

This clone was seen more than once but under ten times. This chain connects TRBV18 to TRBJ1-1; 9 nucleotides agree with TRBD1. Germline assignment: CDR1 KGHSH and CDR2 LQKENI. V lost 0 bases to trimming and J lost 5 bases; unmatched junction nucleotides: 4. The CDR3 totals 15 residues. Here the CDR3 DNA reads TGTGCCAGCTCACCACCGACAGGGGGATATACTGAAGCTTTCTTT. It codes for CASSPPTGGYTEAFF.

As for this clone: The sample contains more than one DNA sequence encoding this CDR3. The V call is TRBV7-9, the J call TRBJ1-1; 7 bases are shared with TRBD1. Unmatched junction bases numbered 9, after V lost 5 bases and J lost 0 bases. CDR1 SEHNR and CDR2 FQNEAQ come from the germline V gene (reference sequence). The CDR3 spans 16 residues. The CDR3 nucleotides are TGTGCCAGCAGCGTAGGGACAGCCTTCATGAACACTGAAGCTTTCTTT. Amino acid sequence: CASSVGTAFMNTEAFF. Complete variable domain (other parts from reference TRBV7-9 and TRBJ1-1): DTGVSQNPRHKITKRGQNVTFRCDPISEHNRLYWYRQTLGQGPEFLTYFQNEAQLEKSRLLSDRFSAERPKGSFSTLEIQRTEQGDSAMYLCASSVGTAFMNTEAFFGQGTRLTVV.

The table lists this clone with a few counts. The gene calls are TRBV7-6 and TRBJ2-1; a weak D match, TRBD2 (6 bases). Trimming took 5 bases from V and 5 from J, leaving 19 bases between them. Germline V gives CDR1 SGHVS, CDR2 FNYEAQ. The CDR3 has 16 amino acids. CDR3 DNA sequence: TGTGCCAGCAGCGGCGACGGGGGACCCCAGAACAATGAGCAGTTCTTC. It translates to CASSGDGGPQNNEQFF.

This clone was seen just once. This sequence joins TRBV6-5 and TRBJ1-2; D unresolved. V was clipped by 2 bases and J by 8 bases, with 18 bases between them. This CDR3 is 15 amino acids long. CDR1 and CDR2 from the germline V gene are MNHEY and SVGAGI. CDR3 bases: TGTGCCAGCAGTTACGGTTCCTCGAGCCCCCTAGGCTACACCTTC. As protein: CASSYGSSSPLGYTF.

The gene calls are TRBV30 and TRBJ1-5, with unresolved D. Looked up from germline, CDR1 is GTSNPN and CDR2 is SVGIG (reference sequence). The CDR3 is made up of 15 amino acids. V lost 1 base, J lost 5 bases, and 15 bases lay in between. CDR3 coding DNA: TGTGCCTGGAGTGACCGGGCCTTACCGGATCAGCCCCAGCATTTT. Translating gives CAWSDRALPDQPQHF.